The present entry profiles one T cell receptor beta chain with its context. The sample is drawn from a study of T-cell reconstitution after alpha-beta-depleted transplantation in children. Germline CDR1 is MNHEY and CDR2 is SVGAGI. CDR3 length: 14 amino acids. The ends were cut back, 4 bases at V and 5 bases at J, with 13 bases in the middle. It was with unique molecular identifiers that the TCRbeta library was prepared. Via MiXCR, TCRdb re-called the PCR reads, giving one row per CDR3 protein. The data contain over 400,000 distinct CDR3 sequences, about 12% of them singletons. The source was PBMCs from the stem cell graft donor, collected from the stem cell graft. The chain uses TRBV6-5 and TRBJ2-3; no firm D call. This receptor was identified in a human donor who donated a stem cell graft to a child with combined immunodeficiency. The CDR3: CASSFAQDGDTQYF. CDR3 DNA: TGTGCCAGCAGTTTTGCTCAGGATGGAGATACGCAGTATTTT.